This T cell receptor beta chain appears in the sequencing data of a study of metastatic and nonmetastatic thyroid tumors. Trimming pared 3 bases from V and 1 base from J, leaving 1 base between. The CDR3 extends over 12 amino acids. Comments on this clone: Its antigen is as yet unknown.

Until they underwent thyroid surgery, no patient had received any treatment. MiXCR was used by TCRdb to re-call the PCR reads. Among several thousand clones listed, about a third were seen once. Study-wide results and limits: Reported TCR beta diversity, measured in blood and tumor, was significantly higher for malignant thyroid tumors than for benign nodules.

The rearrangement joins TRBV12-3 or TRBV12-4 to TRBJ1-5; D gene unclear. This TCR derives from a male donor with papillary thyroid cancer or a benign thyroid nodule (not recorded which). Some clones in this sample may be carry-over from other donors' samples. The specimen sequenced was adjacent normal tissue. The chain's CDR3 is CASSFSNQPQHF. The DNA of the CDR3 is TGTGCCAGCAGTTTCAGCAATCAGCCCCAGCATTTT.